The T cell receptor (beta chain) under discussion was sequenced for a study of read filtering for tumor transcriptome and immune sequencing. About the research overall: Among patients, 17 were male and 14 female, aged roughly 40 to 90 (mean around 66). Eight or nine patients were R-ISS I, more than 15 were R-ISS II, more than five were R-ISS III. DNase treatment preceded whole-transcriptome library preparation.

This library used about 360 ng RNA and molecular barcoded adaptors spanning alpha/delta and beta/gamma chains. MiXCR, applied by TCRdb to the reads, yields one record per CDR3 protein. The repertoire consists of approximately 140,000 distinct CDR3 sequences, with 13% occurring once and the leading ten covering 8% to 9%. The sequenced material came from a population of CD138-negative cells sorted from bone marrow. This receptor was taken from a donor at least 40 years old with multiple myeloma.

This CDR3 reads CASSDRESDEQFF. CDR3 bases: TGTGCCAGCAGTGACAGGGAATCGGATGAGCAGTTCTTC. This sequence joins TRBV6-4 and TRBJ2-1; D unresolved. V was pared by 2 bases and J by 8 bases, with 10 bases between. The germline V gene encodes CDR1 MRHNA and CDR2 SNTAGT. CDR3 length: 13 residues.